The 9 T cell receptor beta chains reported below all come from one sample, sequenced in a study of patients and donors after allogeneic stem cell transplantation. TCRdb re-analysed the RT-PCR reads in MiXCR, keeping a single row per CDR3 protein. The data contain 900,000 to 1,000,000 distinct CDR3 sequences, over 15% of them singletons. What was sequenced was blood, either unsorted or a sorted T cell fraction (not recorded which). These TCRs come from a human donor who was either an allogeneic HSCT recipient or a stem cell or donor lymphocyte infusion donor (not recorded which). It is not recorded whose cells these are; they may come from a transplant donor.

This chain connects TRBV7-9 to TRBJ1-1; 9 positions agree with TRBD1. This CDR3 comprises 15 residues. CDR1 is SEHNR and CDR2 is FQNEAQ in the germline V gene (reference sequence). Trimming at V came to 5 bases and at J to 5 bases, leaving 9 bases not matched to a gene. The CDR3, as DNA: TGTGCCAGCAGCCGATTTACAGGGGGCGGGACTGAAGCTTTCTTT. This gives the protein CASSRFTGGGTEAFF. Full variable domain (remainder filled in from reference TRBV7-9 and TRBJ1-1): DTGVSQNPRHKITKRGQNVTFRCDPISEHNRLYWYRQTLGQGPEFLTYFQNEAQLEKSRLLSDRFSAERPKGSFSTLEIQRTEQGDSAMYLCASSRFTGGGTEAFFGQGTRLTVV.

This clonotype appeared a few times. The genes are TRBV7-6 and TRBJ2-7; D is unclear. From germline, CDR1 is SGHVS and CDR2 FNYEAQ. V dropped 1 base and J dropped 1 base, with 11 bases sitting between them. This CDR3 has 15 amino acids. The chain's CDR3 is CASSLVPLGSYEQYF. The CDR3, as DNA: TGTGCCAGCAGCTTAGTCCCCCTAGGGTCCTACGAGCAGTACTTC.

This clonotype was recorded many times. The chain is built from TRBV12-3 or TRBV12-4 and TRBJ1-4; D is ambiguous. The CDR3 consists of 13 residues. The ends were cut back, 5 bases at V and 5 bases at J, with 9 bases in the middle. CDR3 residues: CASSERRNEKLFF. The CDR3 DNA is TGTGCCAGCAGTGAACGTCGGAATGAAAAACTGTTTTTT.

This clonotype was detected only a few times. The chain uses TRBV15 and TRBJ1-1; D uncertain. This CDR3 spans 14 amino acids. Germline V gene lookup returns CDR1 LNHNV and CDR2 YYDKDF (reference sequence). Trimming removed 0 bases from V and 6 bases from J, with 11 bases in between. The CDR3 DNA sequence: TGTGCCACCAGCAGAGACCTCCAGAGCGCTGAAGCTTTCTTT. Protein sequence: CATSRDLQSAEAFF.

This clonotype was counted ten times or more. CDR3 residues: CAKEPGDYNEQFF. The CDR3 DNA sequence: TGTGCCAAAGAACCCGGGGACTACAATGAGCAGTTCTTC. This sequence joins TRBV9 and TRBJ2-1; TRBD2 might be the D (5 bases). CDR1 is SGDLS, CDR2 YYNGEE, per germline. V lost 9 bases and J 3 bases, leaving 13 bases between the germline ends. This CDR3 comprises 13 residues.

This clonotype has just a few counts. V is TRBV5-1 and J is TRBJ1-1, with D possibly matching TRBD1 (5 bases). Germline assignment: CDR1 SGHRS and CDR2 YFSETQ. The CDR3 length is 15 residues. V lost 1 base, J lost 2 bases, and 12 bases lay in between. In nucleotides, the CDR3 is TGCGCCAGCAGCTTGACGGGACTCACAAACACTGAAGCTTTCTTT. It specifies CASSLTGLTNTEAFF.

This clonotype was seen repeatedly, ten times or more. The CDR3 nucleotides are TGTGCCAGCAGGACAGGGTCCTACGAGCAGTACTTC. Translation gives CASRTGSYEQYF. The chain combines TRBV2 with TRBJ2-7, with 7 positions matching TRBD1. V was pared by 6 bases and J by 1 base, with 0 bases of the junction left unmatched. Germline CDR1 is SNHLY and CDR2 is FYNNEI. This CDR3 is built from 12 residues.

This clonotype is a singleton in its sample. CDR3 sequence reads: CSARDGGQGNNSPLHF. The CDR3 DNA is TGCAGTGCTAGAGATGGGGGACAGGGCAATAATTCACCCCTCCACTTT. The genes are TRBV20-1 and TRBJ1-6; the match to TRBD1 covers 9 bases. The V and J ends lost 0 bases and 5 bases, in that order; junction bases with no gene match: 5. Germline V gives CDR1 DFQATT, CDR2 SNEGSKA (reference sequence). The CDR3 is 16 amino acids.

This clonotype showed up just a few times. J is TRBJ2-4 and V is TRBV20-1; 7 positions agree with TRBD1. CDR3 length equals 13 residues. The J segment lost 3 bases and the V segment lost 3 bases, leaving 2 bases of the junction unmatched. From germline, CDR1 is DFQATT and CDR2 SNEGSKA (reference sequence). CDR3: CSASRDSKNIQYF. The CDR3 region has the DNA TGCAGTGCTAGCCGGGACAGCAAAAACATTCAGTACTTC.